What follows are 14 T cell receptor beta chains derived from one specimen sequenced in a study of T cell repertoires in cytomegalovirus infection. TCRdb reanalysed the reads using MiXCR and keeps one entry per CDR3 protein. Of roughly 600,000 distinct CDR3 sequences listed, less than 25% were seen once; the top ten hold roughly 8%. Sequencing was performed on CD8+ T cells from PBMCs. These receptors came from a human donor in good health (CMV status not recorded). Some clones in this sample may be carry-over from other donors' samples.

The rearrangement links TRBV12-3 or TRBV12-4 to TRBJ1-5; D possibly corresponds to TRBD1 (5 bases). This CDR3 is 16 amino acids long. V lost 3 bases and J lost 7, with 19 bases in between. The CDR3 DNA sequence: TGTGCCAGCAGTTTGGGTCCCCAGGGTATATCCCAGCCCCAGCATTTT. Translation: CASSLGPQGISQPQHF.

The V and J genes are TRBV2 and TRBJ2-2; unclear D gene. V was pared by 8 bases and J by 5 bases, with 6 bases between. Germline CDR1 reads SNHLY; CDR2 reads FYNNEI. This CDR3 region has 11 residues. The CDR3 is CASLSTGELFF. CDR3 in DNA: TGTGCCAGCTTGAGTACCGGGGAGCTGTTTTTT.

This chain links TRBV12-3 or TRBV12-4 with TRBJ2-2; 7 bases match TRBD2. The V gene end was trimmed by 1 base and the J gene end by 4 bases; junction bases not matched to a gene: 9. The CDR3 is made up of 17 amino acids. The CDR3, as DNA: TGTGCCAGCAGTTTAGGTCTTGCGGGGGACTTCACCGGGGAGCTGTTTTTT. It is translated as CASSLGLAGDFTGELFF.

This clonotype was observed many times. The chain carries TRBV27 and TRBJ1-1; D remains unclear. V was clipped by 7 bases and J by 2 bases, with 14 bases between them. This CDR3 spans 14 amino acids. From germline, CDR1 is MNHEY and CDR2 SMNVEV (reference sequence). The DNA for the CDR3 is TGTGCCAGCACTCTTTCTGGGCAAAACACTGAAGCTTTCTTT. Encoded protein: CASTLSGQNTEAFF.

This sequence joins TRBV29-1 and TRBJ2-1; possibly TRBD2 for D (5 bases). This CDR3 is built from 14 residues. Germline CDR1 is SQVTM and CDR2 is ANQGSEA. Trimming removed 4 bases from V and 4 bases from J, with 14 bases in between. CDR3 residues: CSVAPGLEYNEQFF. The CDR3 DNA sequence: TGCAGCGTTGCCCCTGGACTCGAATACAATGAGCAGTTCTTC.

The chain employs TRBV5-5 and TRBJ2-3, with a possible D match to TRBD2 (6 bases). Trimming left V 0 bases short and J 3 bases short, with 14 bases between. Germline lookup yields CDR1 SGHKS and CDR2 YYEKEE (reference sequence). CDR3 length equals 16 residues. The CDR3 region has the DNA TGTGCCAGCAGCTTGGCTGACACCCGGGGGACAGATACGCAGTATTTT. It translates to CASSLADTRGTDTQYF.

Ten or more counts support this clonotype. The chain is built from TRBV20-1 and TRBJ1-5, with 9 nucleotides matching TRBD1. The CDR3 consists of 15 residues. The V segment lost 3 bases and the J segment 7 bases; nucleotides outside the gene matches: 10. The V gene's germline CDR1 is DFQATT and CDR2 SNEGSKA (reference sequence). The CDR3 nucleotides read TGCAGTGCTAGGGACTTTACAGGGGGCCGACAGCCCCAGCATTTT. It encodes CSARDFTGGRQPQHF.

CDR3 amino acids: CASNLGRETQYF. The DNA of the CDR3 is TGTGCCAGCAACCTTGGACGTGAGACCCAGTACTTC. The V gene is TRBV5-6, the J gene TRBJ2-5; D gene unclear. This CDR3 region has 12 residues. Germline lookup yields CDR1 SGHDT and CDR2 YYEEEE. The V and J ends lost 6 bases and 5 bases respectively, with 11 bases between them.

This clonotype was found many times. This chain connects TRBV28 to TRBJ2-2; no reliable D call. Trimming took 3 bases from V and 9 from J, leaving 8 bases between them. CDR3 size: 12 residues. Germline V CDR1 and CDR2: MDHEN, SYDVKM. CDR3 in DNA: TGTGCCAGCAGTTTGTACGGAAGGGAGCTGTTTTTT. Residues: CASSLYGRELFF. The full variable domain, with the rest looked up from reference TRBV28 and TRBJ2-2, is DVKVTQSSRYLVKRTGEKVFLECVQDMDHENMFWYRQDPGLGLRLIYFSYDVKMKEKGDIPEGYSVSREKKERFSLILESASTNQTSMYLCASSLYGRELFFGEGSRLTVL.

The chain recombines TRBV15 with TRBJ2-3, with 11 bases that match TRBD2. Germline V gives CDR1 LNHNV, CDR2 YYDKDF (reference sequence). Trimming removed 5 bases from V and 3 bases from J; junction bases left unmatched: 7. The CDR3 has 16 residues. The CDR3 nucleotides read TGTGCCACCAGCCGCCGACTAGCGGGGACGACAGATACGCAGTATTTT. The encoded protein is CATSRRLAGTTDTQYF.

This clonotype showed up many times. CDR3 nucleotides: TGTGCCAGCAGCGCCCGGGACCTTAGGGATGAGCAGTTCTTC. Translation: CASSARDLRDEQFF. V gene TRBV7-9 combines with J gene TRBJ2-1; either TRBD1 or TRBD2 may supply D (5 bases each). Per the germline V gene, CDR1 is SEHNR and CDR2 is FQNEAQ (reference sequence). V was shortened by 5 bases and J by 8 bases, with 16 bases between the two germline ends. The CDR3 sequence is 14 residues long.

This clonotype was found many times. This chain's CDR3 is CASSGTGTLNTEAFF. The CDR3 DNA reads as TGCGCCAGCAGTGGGACAGGGACTTTGAACACTGAAGCTTTCTTT. The chain carries TRBV10-2 and TRBJ1-1; 8 bases are shared with TRBD1. This CDR3 spans 15 amino acids. Losses at the gene ends were 4 bases for V and 0 bases for J; bases not matched to a gene: 4. The germline CDR1 and CDR2 sequences are WSHSY and SAAADI.

J is TRBJ2-3 and V is TRBV4-1, with 11 bases that match TRBD2. The germline V gene has CDR1 MGHRA and CDR2 YSYEKL. V was clipped by 0 bases and J by 4 bases; unmatched bases: 9. This CDR3 region has 18 residues. CDR3 sequence reads: CASSQDSGLAVHSDTQYF. CDR3 nucleotides: TGCGCCAGCAGCCAAGACTCGGGACTAGCGGTTCATTCAGATACGCAGTATTTT.

In this sample, this clonotype turned up a few times. This chain connects TRBV12-5 to TRBJ2-7, with D possibly matching TRBD1 (5 bases). Germline V gene data show CDR1 as LGHNT and CDR2 as FRNRAP. The CDR3 runs 14 residues. Trimming removed 6 bases from V and 0 bases from J, with 12 bases in between. The CDR3 spells CASGRNDSSYEQYV. The CDR3 nucleotides are TGTGCTAGTGGCCGGAATGACAGCTCCTACGAGCAGTACGTC.